The present TCR beta chain was sequenced within a study of cytomegalovirus exposure and HLA in healthy donors. Overall study results and limits: TCR beta V segments were, for the most part, productive about 87% or about 30% of the time in an earlier analysis.

Primers: 60 Vbeta forward and 13 Jbeta reverse. Clones were read by immunoSEQ multiplex PCR, and TCRdb kept only the in-frame ones, dropping some. The table records approximately 150,000 clones, under 90% of them present only once. The CDR3 totals 12 residues. Germline V gene data show CDR1 as MGHDK and CDR2 as SYGVNS. Trimming left V 3 bases short and J 6 bases short, with 8 bases between. Note on this clone: Its cognate antigen is unknown.

The sequence was collected from a man in his thirties or forties in good health and CMV-seronegative. Sequences were obtained from PBMCs. The chain joins TRBV25-1 to TRBJ1-1; D might be TRBD1 (5 bases). CDR3 sequence reads: CASSDRVAEAFF. CDR3 in DNA: TGTGCCAGCAGTGACAGGGTCGCTGAAGCTTTCTTT. Full variable domain (missing parts from reference TRBV25-1 and TRBJ1-1): EADIYQTPRYLVIGTGKKITLECSQTMGHDKMYWYQQDPGMELHLIHYSYGVNSTEKGDLSSESTVSRIRTEHFPLTLESARPSHTSQYLCASSDRVAEAFFGQGTRLTVV.